The present T cell receptor (beta chain) was sequenced within a study of T cell responses to AZD1222 COVID-19 vaccine. The study, taken as a whole, reports: Spike-specific TCR repertoires showed rising breadth and depth after two AZD1222 doses. Spike as a whole was targeted by vaccine-associated CD4 TCRs, dominant at 160-218 and 743-854.

Clones were sequenced by immunoSEQ multiplex PCR, and TCRdb holds only the in-frame ones, with some missing. The sample has around 160,000 clones, approximately 90% seen once. With respect to this clone: What it binds is not known.

The length of the CDR3 is 14 residues. V was pared by 4 bases and J by 3 bases, with 9 bases between. Looked up from germline, CDR1 is MNHEY and CDR2 is SVGEGT. The TCR originated in an adult in good health. The sequenced sample was peripheral blood, obtained on day 0 of AZD1222 vaccination. This rearrangement joins TRBV6-2 or TRBV6-3 to TRBJ1-4; possible D gene TRBD1, 5 bases. The CDR3: CASSSGTSNEKLFF. DNA of the CDR3: TGTGCCAGCAGTTCCGGGACGTCTAATGAAAAACTGTTTTTT.